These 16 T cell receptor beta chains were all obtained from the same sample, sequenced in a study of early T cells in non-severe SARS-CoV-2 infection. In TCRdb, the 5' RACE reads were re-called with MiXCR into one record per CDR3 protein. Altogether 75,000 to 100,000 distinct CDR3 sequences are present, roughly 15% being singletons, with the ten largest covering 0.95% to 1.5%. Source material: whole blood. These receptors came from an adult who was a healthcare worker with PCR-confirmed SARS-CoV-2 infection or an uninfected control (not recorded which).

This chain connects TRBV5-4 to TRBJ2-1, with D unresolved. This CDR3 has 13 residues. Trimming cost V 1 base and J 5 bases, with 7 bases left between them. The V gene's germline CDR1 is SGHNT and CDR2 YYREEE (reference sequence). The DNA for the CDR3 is TGTGCCAGCAGCTTGAGTCAACACAATGAGCAGTTCTTC. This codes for CASSLSQHNEQFF. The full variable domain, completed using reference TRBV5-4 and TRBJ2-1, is ETGVTQSPTHLIKTRGQQVTLRCSSQSGHNTVSWYQQALGQGPQFIFQYYREEENGRGNFPPRFSGLQFPNYSSELNVNALELDDSALYLCASSLSQHNEQFFGPGTRLTVL.

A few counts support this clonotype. CDR3 nucleotides: TGTGCCAGCAGCCCCGGGTCCCTCACAGATACGCAGTATTTT. Translating gives CASSPGSLTDTQYF. The chain is built from TRBV7-9 and TRBJ2-3; D is unclear. Germline lookup yields CDR1 SEHNR and CDR2 FQNEAQ (reference sequence). The CDR3 consists of 14 residues. Between the trimmed V and J ends, which lost 5 bases and 2 bases, there was a span of 11 bases.

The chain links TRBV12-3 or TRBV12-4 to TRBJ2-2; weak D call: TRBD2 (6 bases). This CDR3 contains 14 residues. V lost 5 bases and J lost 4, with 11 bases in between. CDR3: CASSQGLITGELFF. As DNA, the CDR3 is TGTGCCAGCAGTCAGGGACTTATCACCGGGGAGCTGTTTTTT.

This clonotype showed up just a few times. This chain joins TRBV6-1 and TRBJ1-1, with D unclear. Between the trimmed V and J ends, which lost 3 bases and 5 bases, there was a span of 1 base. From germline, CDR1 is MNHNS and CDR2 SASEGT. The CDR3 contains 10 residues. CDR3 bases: TGTGCCAGCAGTGATACTGAAGCTTTCTTT. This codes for CASSDTEAFF.

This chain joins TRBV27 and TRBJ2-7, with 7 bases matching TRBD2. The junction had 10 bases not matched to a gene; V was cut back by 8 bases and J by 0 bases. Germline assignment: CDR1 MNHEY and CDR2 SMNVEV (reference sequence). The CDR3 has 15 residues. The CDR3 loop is CASSTSGVSSYEQYF. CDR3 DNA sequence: TGTGCCAGCTCTACGAGCGGGGTAAGCTCCTACGAGCAGTACTTC.

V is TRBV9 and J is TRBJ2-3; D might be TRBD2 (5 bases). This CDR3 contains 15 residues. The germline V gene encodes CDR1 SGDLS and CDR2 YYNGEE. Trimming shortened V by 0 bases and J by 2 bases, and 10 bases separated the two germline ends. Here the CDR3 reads CASSVGRVNTDTQYF. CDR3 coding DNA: TGTGCCAGCAGCGTAGGGCGGGTAAACACAGATACGCAGTATTTT. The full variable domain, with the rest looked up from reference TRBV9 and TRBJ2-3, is DSGVTQTPKHLITATGQRVTLRCSPRSGDLSVYWYQQSLDQGLQFLIQYYNGEERAKGNILERFSAQQFPDLHSELNLSSLELGDSALYFCASSVGRVNTDTQYFGPGTRLTVL.

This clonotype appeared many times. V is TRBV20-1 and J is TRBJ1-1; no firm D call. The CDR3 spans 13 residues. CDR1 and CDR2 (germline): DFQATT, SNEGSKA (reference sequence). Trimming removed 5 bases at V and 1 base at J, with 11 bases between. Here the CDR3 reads CSAVLNRNTEAFF. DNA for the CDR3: TGCAGTGCTGTCCTTAACAGGAACACTGAAGCTTTCTTT.

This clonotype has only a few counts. The CDR3 loop is CASGPYEQYF. In nucleotides, the CDR3 is TGTGCCTCGGGGCCCTACGAGCAGTACTTC. V and J are TRBV28 and TRBJ2-7; D may be TRBD1 or TRBD2 (5 bases each). The germline gives CDR1 MDHEN, CDR2 SYDVKM. The germline V and J ends were trimmed by 11 bases and 2 bases, with 7 bases remaining between them. The CDR3 has 10 amino acids.

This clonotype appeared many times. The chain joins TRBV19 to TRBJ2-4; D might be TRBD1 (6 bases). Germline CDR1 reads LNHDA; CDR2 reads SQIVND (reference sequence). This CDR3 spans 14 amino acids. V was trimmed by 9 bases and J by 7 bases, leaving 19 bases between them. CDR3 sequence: CASMTGTNGNIQYF. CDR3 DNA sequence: TGTGCCAGCATGACCGGGACAAACGGTAACATTCAGTACTTC.

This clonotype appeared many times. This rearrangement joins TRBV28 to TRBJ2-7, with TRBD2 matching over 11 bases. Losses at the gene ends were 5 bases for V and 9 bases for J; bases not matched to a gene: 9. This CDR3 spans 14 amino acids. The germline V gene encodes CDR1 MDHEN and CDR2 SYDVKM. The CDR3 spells CASSLPSGGISQYF. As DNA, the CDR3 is TGTGCCAGCAGTCTTCCTAGCGGGGGGATTTCGCAGTACTTC.

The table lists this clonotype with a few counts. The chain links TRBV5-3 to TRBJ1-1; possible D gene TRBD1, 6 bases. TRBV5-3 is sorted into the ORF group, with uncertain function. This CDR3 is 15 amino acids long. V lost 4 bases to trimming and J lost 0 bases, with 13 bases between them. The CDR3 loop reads CARSIGQTMNTEAFF. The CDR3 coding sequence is TGTGCCAGAAGCATCGGACAGACTATGAACACTGAAGCTTTCTTT.

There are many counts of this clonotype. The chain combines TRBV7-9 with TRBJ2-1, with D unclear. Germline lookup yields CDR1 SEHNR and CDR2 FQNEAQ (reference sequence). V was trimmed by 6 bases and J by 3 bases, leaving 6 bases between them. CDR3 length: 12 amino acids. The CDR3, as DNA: TGTGCCAGCAGTCCCGACTACAATGAGCAGTTCTTC. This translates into CASSPDYNEQFF.

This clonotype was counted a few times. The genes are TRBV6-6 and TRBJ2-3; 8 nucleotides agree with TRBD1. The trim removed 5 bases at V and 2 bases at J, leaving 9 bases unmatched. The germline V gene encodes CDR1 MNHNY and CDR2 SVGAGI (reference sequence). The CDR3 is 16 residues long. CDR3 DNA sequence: TGTGCCAGCAGTAATCCTGGACAGGGAATCACAGATACGCAGTATTTT. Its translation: CASSNPGQGITDTQYF.

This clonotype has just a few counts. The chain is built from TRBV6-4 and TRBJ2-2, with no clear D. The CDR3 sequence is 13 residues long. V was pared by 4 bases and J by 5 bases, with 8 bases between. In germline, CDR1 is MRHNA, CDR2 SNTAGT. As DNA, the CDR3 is TGTGCCAGCAGTGCCGACACGACCGGGGAGCTGTTTTTT. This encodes CASSADTTGELFF.

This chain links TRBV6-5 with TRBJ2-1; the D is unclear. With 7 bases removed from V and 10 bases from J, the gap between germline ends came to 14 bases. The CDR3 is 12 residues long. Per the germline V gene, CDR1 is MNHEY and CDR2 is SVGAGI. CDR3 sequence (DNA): TGTGCCAGCACAGACCGGCTCAGAGAGCAGTTCTTC. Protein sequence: CASTDRLREQFF.

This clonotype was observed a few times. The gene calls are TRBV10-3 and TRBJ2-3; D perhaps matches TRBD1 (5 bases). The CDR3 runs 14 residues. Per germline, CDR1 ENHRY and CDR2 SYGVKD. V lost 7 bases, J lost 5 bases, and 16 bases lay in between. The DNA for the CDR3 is TGTGCCATCAAACCAGGGCCGGCGCAAGATACGCAGTATTTT. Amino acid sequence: CAIKPGPAQDTQYF.